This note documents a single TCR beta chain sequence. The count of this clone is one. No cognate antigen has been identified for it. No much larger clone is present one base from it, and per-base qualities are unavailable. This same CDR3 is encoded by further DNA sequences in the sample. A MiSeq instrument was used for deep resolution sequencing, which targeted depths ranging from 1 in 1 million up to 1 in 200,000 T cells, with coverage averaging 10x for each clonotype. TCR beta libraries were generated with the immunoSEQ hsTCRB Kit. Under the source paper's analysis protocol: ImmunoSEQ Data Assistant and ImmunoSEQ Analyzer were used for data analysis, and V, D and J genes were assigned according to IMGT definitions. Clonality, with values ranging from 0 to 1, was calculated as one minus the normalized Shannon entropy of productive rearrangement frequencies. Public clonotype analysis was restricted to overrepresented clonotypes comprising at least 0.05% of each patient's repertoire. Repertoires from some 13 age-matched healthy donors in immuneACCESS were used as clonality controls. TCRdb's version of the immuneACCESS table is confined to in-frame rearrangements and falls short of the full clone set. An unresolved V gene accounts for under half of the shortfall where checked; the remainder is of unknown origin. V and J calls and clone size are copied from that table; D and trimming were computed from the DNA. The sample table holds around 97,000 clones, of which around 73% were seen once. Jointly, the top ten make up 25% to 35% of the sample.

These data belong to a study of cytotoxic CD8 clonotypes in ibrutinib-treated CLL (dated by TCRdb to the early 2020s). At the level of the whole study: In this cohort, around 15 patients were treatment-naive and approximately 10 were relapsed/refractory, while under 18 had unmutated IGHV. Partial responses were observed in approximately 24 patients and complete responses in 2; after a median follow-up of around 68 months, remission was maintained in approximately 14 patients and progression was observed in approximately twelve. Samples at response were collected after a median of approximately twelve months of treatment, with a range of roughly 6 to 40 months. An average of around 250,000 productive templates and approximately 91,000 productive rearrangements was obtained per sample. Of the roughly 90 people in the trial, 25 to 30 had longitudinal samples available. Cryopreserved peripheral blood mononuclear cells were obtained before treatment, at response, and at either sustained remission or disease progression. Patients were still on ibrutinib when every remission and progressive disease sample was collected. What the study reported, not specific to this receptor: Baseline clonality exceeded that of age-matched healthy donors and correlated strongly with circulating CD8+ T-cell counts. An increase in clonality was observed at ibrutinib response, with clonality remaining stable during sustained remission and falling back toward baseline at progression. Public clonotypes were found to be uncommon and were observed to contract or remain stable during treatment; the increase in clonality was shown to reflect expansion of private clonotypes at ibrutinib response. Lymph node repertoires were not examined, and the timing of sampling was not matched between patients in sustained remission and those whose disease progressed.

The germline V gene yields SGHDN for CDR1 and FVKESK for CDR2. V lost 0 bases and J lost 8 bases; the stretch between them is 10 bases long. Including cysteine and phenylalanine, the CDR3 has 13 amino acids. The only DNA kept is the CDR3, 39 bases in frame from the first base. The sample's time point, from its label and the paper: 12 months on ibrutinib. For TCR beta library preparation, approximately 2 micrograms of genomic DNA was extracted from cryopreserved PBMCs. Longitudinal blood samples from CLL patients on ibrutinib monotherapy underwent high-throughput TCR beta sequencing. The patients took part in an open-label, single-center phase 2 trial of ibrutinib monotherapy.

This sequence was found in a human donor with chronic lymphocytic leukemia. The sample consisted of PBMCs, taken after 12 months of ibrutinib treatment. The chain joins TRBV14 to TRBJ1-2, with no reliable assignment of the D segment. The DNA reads TGTGCCAGCAGCCAAGAGCGGAAGGCGGGCTACACCTTC. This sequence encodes CASSQERKAGYTF.